One and the same sample provided the 21 T cell receptor beta chains below, sequenced in a study of technical replicates of blood from a handful of donors. The repertoire was sequenced with immunoSEQ multiplex PCR; TCRdb's copy has only in-frame clones and lacks some. The sample carries 95,000 to 100,000 clones, nearly 97% recorded once. The sample was T cells isolated from PBMCs. These receptors were obtained from a human donor in good health.

CDR3 sequence (DNA): TGTGCCAGCAGTTACTCGGGACAGAACACCGGGGAGCTGTTTTTT. Translated, it gives CASSYSGQNTGELFF. The J gene is TRBJ2-2, the V gene TRBV6-6; D may be TRBD1 (6 bases). Germline V gene data show CDR1 as MNHNY and CDR2 as SVGAGI (reference sequence). The CDR3 extends over 15 amino acids. The V end lost 0 bases, the J end lost 1 base, and 6 bases lay between the germline ends.

The chain links TRBV6-5 to TRBJ2-7, with 7 nucleotides matching TRBD1. The germline V gene has CDR1 MNHEY and CDR2 SVGAGI. This CDR3 region has 14 residues. With 5 bases clipped from V and 3 bases from J, the junction kept 7 bases outside the gene matches. The CDR3 protein is CASSNRQGVYEQYF. CDR3 bases: TGTGCCAGCAGTAATCGACAGGGCGTCTACGAGCAGTACTTC.

The chain couples TRBV7-9 to TRBJ2-2; D unresolved. V was trimmed by 3 bases and J by 6 bases, leaving 8 bases between them. The length of the CDR3 is 13 residues. Germline V gene data show CDR1 as SEHNR and CDR2 as FQNEAQ (reference sequence). CDR3 DNA: TGTGCCAGCAGCTTGGTCAACTCCGGGGAGCTGTTTTTT. This codes for CASSLVNSGELFF.

The chain employs TRBV28 and TRBJ1-2, with 9 bases fitting TRBD1. This CDR3 has 15 residues. The V gene's germline CDR1 is MDHEN and CDR2 SYDVKM. V was pared by 2 bases and J by 8 bases, with 9 bases of the junction left unmatched. The CDR3 sequence is CASSLNTGTGKGYTF. CDR3 nucleotide sequence: TGTGCCAGCAGTTTAAATACCGGGACAGGGAAGGGCTACACCTTC.

This chain uses TRBV27 with TRBJ2-3, with 8 bases that match TRBD2. Germline V CDR1 and CDR2: MNHEY, SMNVEV (reference sequence). The V gene end was trimmed by 4 bases and the J gene end by 4 bases; junction bases not matched to a gene: 7. The CDR3 runs to 15 residues. CDR3 DNA sequence: TGTGCCAGCAGTTCTGCGGGAGGCGGTCCAGATACGCAGTATTTT. Encoded protein: CASSSAGGGPDTQYF.

The V and J genes are TRBV4-1 and TRBJ1-5, with a weak D call TRBD1 (5 bases). The length of the CDR3 is 15 residues. Germline-derived CDR1 and CDR2 are MGHRA and YSYEKL. Trimming removed 3 bases from V and 4 bases from J, with 13 bases in between. For the CDR3, the DNA is TGCGCCAGCAGCCACTACCGGGACTTTAATCAGCCCCAGCATTTT. This codes for CASSHYRDFNQPQHF.

This chain connects TRBV2 to TRBJ2-7, with a possible D match to TRBD1 (6 bases). Germline loops: CDR1 SNHLY, CDR2 FYNNEI. Trimming took off 3 bases at V and 0 bases at J, with 15 bases between the two ends. The CDR3 length is 16 residues. Written as DNA, the CDR3 is TGTGCCAGCAGTGAGTGGTTGACAGGAAACTCCTACGAGCAGTACTTC. Amino acids: CASSEWLTGNSYEQYF.

V usage is TRBV6-4 and J usage is TRBJ2-3; 8 bases align to TRBD1. Germline V CDR1 and CDR2: MRHNA, SNTAGT. The CDR3 runs 15 residues. Unmatched junction bases numbered 11, after V lost 6 bases and J lost 6 bases. Here the CDR3 DNA reads TGTGCCAGCAGCCAAGGACAGGGAGTTTCCGATACGCAGTATTTT. Encoded protein: CASSQGQGVSDTQYF.

This chain links TRBV7-3 with TRBJ2-7; 7 bases line up with TRBD1. This CDR3 is 13 amino acids long. V lost 4 bases, J lost 3 bases, and 3 bases stayed unmatched. Germline loops: CDR1 SGHTA, CDR2 FQGTGA. CDR3 sequence (DNA): TGTGCCAGCAGCTCGGGACAGCACTACGAGCAGTACTTC. Translated, it gives CASSSGQHYEQYF.

The rearrangement joins TRBV2 to TRBJ1-4; D call uncertain. The germline V gene has CDR1 SNHLY and CDR2 FYNNEI. This CDR3 has 15 residues. The V and J ends lost 8 bases and 0 bases respectively, with 13 bases between them. Written as DNA, the CDR3 is TGTGCCAGCCGCTCTGACGGGACAACTAATGAAAAACTGTTTTTT. This sequence encodes CASRSDGTTNEKLFF.

A single count supports this clone. This chain joins TRBV28 and TRBJ1-1; D might be TRBD1 (5 bases). CDR1 is MDHEN and CDR2 is SYDVKM in the germline V gene. Trimming stripped 0 bases from V and 8 bases from J, with 7 bases between. CDR3 length: 12 residues. The CDR3 region is CASSLWGGEAFF. The CDR3 bases are TGTGCCAGCAGTTTATGGGGGGGGGAAGCTTTCTTT.

The chain is built from TRBV18 and TRBJ1-2; 7 bases fit TRBD1. V gave up 3 bases and J gave up 4 bases; unmatched junction bases: 11. This CDR3 spans 16 amino acids. Germline CDR1 and CDR2: KGHSH and LQKENI. The CDR3 loop reads CASSPSGTAQSYGYTF. In DNA form, the CDR3 reads TGTGCCAGCTCACCCTCCGGGACAGCTCAATCCTATGGCTACACCTTC.

CDR3 DNA: TGTGCCAGCAGTACGGGGGGGGCTAGAGCGGACAATGAGCAGTTCTTC. Its translation: CASSTGGARADNEQFF. The chain combines TRBV5-4 with TRBJ2-1; 8 positions agree with TRBD2. CDR1 and CDR2 (germline): SGHNT, YYREEE (reference sequence). The junction had 12 bases not matched to a gene; V was cut back by 5 bases and J by 5 bases. The CDR3 sequence is 16 residues long.

The chain combines TRBV9 with TRBJ1-2; 7 bases align to TRBD1. Germline-derived CDR1 and CDR2 are SGDLS and YYNGEE. J gave up 2 bases and V 0 bases, and 10 bases lay outside the gene matches. This CDR3 is 17 amino acids long. CDR3: CASSVGGQPSQNYGYTF. DNA for the CDR3: TGTGCCAGCAGCGTAGGGGGACAGCCGAGCCAAAACTATGGCTACACCTTC.

The genes are TRBV20-1 and TRBJ1-1, with D unclear. Germline CDR1 and CDR2: DFQATT and SNEGSKA (reference sequence). The CDR3 loop spans 11 amino acids. With 6 bases removed from V and 4 bases from J, the gap between germline ends came to 9 bases. Written as DNA, the CDR3 is TGCAGTGCCAAACGGGTCACTGAAGCTTTCTTT. This translates into CSAKRVTEAFF.

J is TRBJ1-5 and V is TRBV4-1; the D gene is possibly TRBD1 (6 bases). Germline CDR1 and CDR2: MGHRA and YSYEKL. The CDR3 loop spans 15 amino acids. Deletions cut 1 base from V and 6 bases from J, with 13 bases between. In nucleotides, the CDR3 is TGCGCCAGCAGCCAAGTACAGGGAGAGGGTCAGCCCCAGCATTTT. As protein: CASSQVQGEGQPQHF.

This sequence joins TRBV10-2 and TRBJ2-7, with 11 bases lining up with TRBD2. In germline, CDR1 is WSHSY, CDR2 SAAADI. CDR3 length equals 16 residues. V trimming: 7 bases; J trimming: 3 bases; junction bases outside the gene matches: 11. The CDR3 coding sequence is TGCGCCAGCACGGACTCTTCCGGGACTAGCGGCTACGAGCAGTACTTC. Translating it yields CASTDSSGTSGYEQYF.

This clone was detected once. V and J are TRBV6-1 and TRBJ2-3, with TRBD2 matching over 9 bases. The length of the CDR3 is 18 residues. Trimming took 0 bases from V and 5 from J; bases not matched to a gene: 12. Per the germline V gene, CDR1 is MNHNS and CDR2 is SASEGT. The CDR3 spells CASSEAGRETSGRDTQYF. CDR3 DNA: TGTGCCAGCAGTGAAGCGGGTCGAGAGACTAGCGGCCGAGATACGCAGTATTTT.

The CDR3 sequence is CASSLMRSPLHF. CDR3 DNA sequence: TGTGCCAGCAGCTTAATGAGATCACCCCTCCACTTT. The genes are TRBV11-2 and TRBJ1-6; D ambiguous. Trimming left V 2 bases short and J 10 bases short, with 6 bases between. CDR3 length: 12 amino acids. The germline V gene has CDR1 SGHAT and CDR2 FQNNGV.

Points on this clone: The junction does not match germline at one end; this may be a read error. The chain uses TRBV28 and TRBJ2-5; TRBD2 agrees at 10 bases. CDR1 MDHEN and CDR2 SYDVKM come from the germline V gene. CDR3 length: 16 residues. CDR3 sequence (DNA): TGTGCCAGCAGGGCTAGCGGGAGAGGACTCCAAGAGCCCCAGTACTTC. Protein: CASRASGRGLQEPQYF.

The CDR3 here is CASAAGGGGYEQYF. The CDR3 nucleotides read TGTGCCAGCGCGGCCGGGGGGGGAGGATACGAGCAGTACTTC. This rearrangement joins TRBV6-5 to TRBJ2-7; 8 bases agree with TRBD2. Trimming at V came to 8 bases and at J to 4 bases, leaving 10 bases not matched to a gene. Looked up from germline, CDR1 is MNHEY and CDR2 is SVGAGI. This CDR3 spans 14 amino acids.